This TCR beta chain was documented in a study of T-cell reconstitution after alpha-beta-depleted transplantation in children. Preparing the TCRbeta library involved the use of unique molecular identifiers. TCRdb reanalysed the PCR reads using MiXCR and keeps one entry per CDR3 protein. The sample shows 450,000 to 700,000 distinct CDR3 sequences, 25% to 30% of them seen only once. Trimming took off 1 base at V and 1 base at J, with 13 bases between the two ends. The CDR3 spans 16 residues. CDR1 and CDR2 (germline): SGHRS, YFSETQ. The source was PBMCs, collected before TCRalphabeta/CD19-depleted stem cell transplant. This clonotype was obtained from a boy in the first two years of life with Wiskott-Aldrich syndrome, due to receive a stem cell transplant. The chain combines TRBV5-1 with TRBJ2-3; the D is unclear. In nucleotides, the CDR3 is TGCGCCAGCAGCTTGCCCGATCAACTTCGCACAGATACGCAGTATTTT. It is translated as CASSLPDQLRTDTQYF.